The 17 T cell receptor beta chains below come from one sample, sequenced in a study of tumour-infiltrating T cells in Burkitt lymphoma. Sequenced by immunoSEQ multiplex PCR; TCRdb stores in-frame clones only, minus some. Among 15,000 to 20,000 clones listed, around four fifths were seen once. The sample comprised tumor tissue. These receptors were collected from a human donor with diffuse large B-cell lymphoma.

The V gene is TRBV28, the J gene TRBJ2-7, with D possibly TRBD1 on 5 matching bases. V was trimmed by 6 bases and J by 4 bases, leaving 10 bases between them. This CDR3 spans 12 amino acids. Germline CDR1 is MDHEN and CDR2 is SYDVKM. The CDR3 here is CASRDKAYEQYF. The CDR3 DNA sequence: TGTGCCAGCAGGGACAAGGCATACGAGCAGTACTTC.

This rearrangement joins TRBV2 to TRBJ1-1; possibly TRBD1 for D (5 bases). This CDR3 has 15 residues. Germline CDR1 reads SNHLY; CDR2 reads FYNNEI. Trimming took 8 bases from V and 9 from J, leaving 25 bases between them. CDR3 sequence: CASGSERRVAGKAFF. Here the CDR3 DNA reads TGTGCCAGCGGTAGTGAGCGCAGGGTGGCGGGGAAAGCTTTCTTT.

The chain recombines TRBV7-6 with TRBJ1-2; TRBD1 agrees at 8 bases. J was trimmed by 4 bases and V by 5 bases; bases with no gene match: 6. This CDR3 has 14 amino acids. CDR1 and CDR2 from the germline V gene are SGHVS and FNYEAQ. The CDR3, as DNA: TGTGCCAGCAGCGCTGGACAGGGATCCTATGGCTACACCTTC. This sequence encodes CASSAGQGSYGYTF.

This clone has just a few counts. The chain is built from TRBV29-1 and TRBJ1-1, with D possibly TRBD1 on 6 matching bases. Between the trimmed V and J ends, which lost 3 bases and 7 bases, there was a span of 15 bases. Germline assignment: CDR1 SQVTM and CDR2 ANQGSEA. The CDR3 totals 13 residues. CDR3 sequence (DNA): TGCAGCGTTGACGGGGACATGTTTGGTGAAGCTTTCTTT. Protein: CSVDGDMFGEAFF.

The chain couples TRBV6-5 to TRBJ2-7; no firm D call. This CDR3 has 11 residues. The ends were cut back, 8 bases at V and 6 bases at J, with 11 bases in the middle. Germline-derived CDR1 and CDR2 are MNHEY and SVGAGI. CDR3 DNA: TGTGCCAGCCAGACCCCGGCCGAGCAGTACTTC. Translated: CASQTPAEQYF.

V and J are TRBV9 and TRBJ1-6, with D unresolved. Germline V lookup: CDR1 SGDLS, CDR2 YYNGEE. V shed 3 bases and J shed 1 base, with 5 bases lying between them. The CDR3 is made up of 14 amino acids. The CDR3 protein is CASSDASYNSPLHF. The CDR3 DNA reads TGTGCCAGCAGCGACGCGTCCTATAATTCACCCCTCCACTTT.

The chain is built from TRBV27 and TRBJ2-1, with 12 bases matching TRBD2. Germline V gene data show CDR1 as MNHEY and CDR2 as SMNVEV (reference sequence). J gave up 8 bases and V 1 base, and 3 bases lay outside the gene matches. The CDR3 runs 15 residues. CDR3 nucleotide sequence: TGTGCCAGCAGTTTATGGGCTAGCGGGAGGGATGAGCAGTTCTTC. Its translation is CASSLWASGRDEQFF.

This clone showed up just a few times. This chain links TRBV7-9 with TRBJ2-7; 13 positions agree with TRBD2. The CDR3 spans 14 residues. Germline assignment: CDR1 SEHNR and CDR2 FQNEAQ (reference sequence). Trimming at V came to 4 bases and at J to 9 bases, leaving 6 bases not matched to a gene. The chain's CDR3 is CASSSGLAGRGQYF. The CDR3 coding sequence is TGTGCCAGCAGCTCGGGACTAGCGGGAAGAGGGCAGTACTTC.

This clone has a single count. The V and J genes are TRBV19 and TRBJ2-7; TRBD1 matches at 10 bases. J lost 5 bases, V lost 6 bases, and 10 bases had no gene match. The CDR3 runs to 15 residues. CDR1 is LNHDA and CDR2 is SQIVND in the germline V gene (reference sequence). This CDR3 reads CASRLRVGQGHEQYF. The CDR3 DNA reads as TGTGCCAGTAGGTTGAGAGTGGGACAGGGGCACGAGCAGTACTTC.

The chain employs TRBV2 and TRBJ2-3; 8 bases are shared with TRBD1. CDR3 length: 17 residues. Trimming removed 6 bases from V and 6 bases from J; junction bases left unmatched: 17. Looked up from germline, CDR1 is SNHLY and CDR2 is FYNNEI. The CDR3 here is CASRDRGQSVLIDTQYF. CDR3 DNA: TGTGCCAGCAGAGACAGGGGACAGAGTGTCTTGATCGATACGCAGTATTTT. The whole variable domain, filled in from reference TRBV2 and TRBJ2-3, reads EPEVTQTPSHQVTQMGQEVILRCVPISNHLYFYWYRQILGQKVEFLVSFYNNEISEKSEIFDDQFSVERPDGSNFTLKIRSTKLEDSAMYFCASRDRGQSVLIDTQYFGPGTRLTVL.

This CDR3 is CASSPRVSGNYGYTF. CDR3 nucleotide sequence: TGTGCCAGCAGCCCGCGTGTGTCAGGGAACTATGGCTACACCTTC. The chain carries TRBV9 and TRBJ1-2; possibly TRBD1 for D (5 bases). Germline V gene lookup returns CDR1 SGDLS and CDR2 YYNGEE. V shed 4 bases and J shed 2 bases, with 15 bases lying between them. CDR3 length: 15 amino acids.

J is TRBJ1-1 and V is TRBV2; tentatively, D is TRBD1 (6 bases). The CDR3 spans 13 residues. Germline assignment: CDR1 SNHLY and CDR2 FYNNEI. The V and J ends lost 6 bases and 11 bases respectively, with 19 bases between them. DNA for the CDR3: TGTGCCAGCAGGCATAGGGGGGGCGATGCCGCTTTCTTT. Its protein is CASRHRGGDAAFF.

This clone was counted once. J is TRBJ1-2 and V is TRBV11-2; 7 positions agree with TRBD1. This CDR3 contains 14 residues. Trimming at V came to 0 bases and at J to 8 bases, leaving 6 bases not matched to a gene. CDR1 and CDR2 from the germline V gene are SGHAT and FQNNGV. CDR3 in DNA: TGTGCCAGCAGCTTAGATCCTTGGACAGGCGGCTACACCTTC. Encoded protein: CASSLDPWTGGYTF.

V usage is TRBV7-2 and J usage is TRBJ2-1; D possibly corresponds to TRBD1 (6 bases). This CDR3 spans 15 amino acids. The germline CDR1 and CDR2 sequences are SGHTA and FQGNSA. Trimming took off 0 bases at V and 6 bases at J, with 12 bases between the two ends. The CDR3 region is CASSLAGAFPNEQFF. DNA for the CDR3: TGTGCCAGCAGCTTAGCGGGGGCCTTTCCCAATGAGCAGTTCTTC.

This clone was seen only a few times. The chain has TRBV12-5 and TRBJ1-1, with D maybe TRBD1 (5 bases). CDR3 size: 15 residues. Germline values: CDR1 LGHNT, CDR2 FRNRAP. The V end was cut by 1 base, the J end by 7 bases, with 16 bases between. This CDR3 reads CASGLGRGLTLEAFF. DNA of the CDR3: TGTGCTAGTGGTTTGGGGCGGGGACTCACACTTGAAGCTTTCTTT. The full variable domain, rest sourced from reference TRBV12-5 and TRBJ1-1, is DARVTQTPRHKVTEMGQEVTMRCQPILGHNTVFWYRQTMMQGLELLAYFRNRAPLDDSGMPKDRFSAEMPDATLATLKIQPSEPRDSAVYFCASGLGRGLTLEAFFGQGTRLTVV.

This chain links TRBV19 with TRBJ1-2, with 9 bases fitting TRBD1. The CDR3 has 16 amino acids. Unmatched junction bases numbered 11, after V lost 3 bases and J lost 6 bases. Per germline, CDR1 LNHDA and CDR2 SQIVND (reference sequence). In DNA, the CDR3 is TGTGCCAGTAGTATCTTTGGGACAGGGCTTCGCGATGGCTACACCTTC. It yields the protein CASSIFGTGLRDGYTF.

V is TRBV7-9 and J is TRBJ2-3; possibly TRBD2 for D (6 bases). This CDR3 has 16 amino acids. Looked up from germline, CDR1 is SEHNR and CDR2 is FQNEAQ (reference sequence). V gave up 3 bases and J gave up 3 bases, with 16 bases separating them. The CDR3 bases are TGTGCCAGCAGCTTTCGGGCTAGCGAGATGACAGATACGCAGTATTTT. Protein sequence: CASSFRASEMTDTQYF.